A selection of T cell receptor beta chains follows, all from one sample in a study of blood T cell repertoires in COVID-19. Assay: immunoSEQ multiplex PCR; the TCRdb copy retains only in-frame clones and omits some. The table includes some 250,000 clones, about 86% detected once. The material sequenced was peripheral blood. The receptors stem from a man aged 80 or over with acute or convalescent COVID-19. The CDR3 runs from the conserved cysteine through the conserved F or W. D genes are given only for firm matches. Clone size is shown for a subset of rows, as once, few, many or a class of expanded clone.

CDR3: CASSRDRAYEQYF; DNA: TGTGCCAGCAGCCGAGACAGAGCCTACGAGCAGTACTTC; size: .; V: TRBV7-9; D: .; length: 13; J: TRBJ2-7
CDR3: CASSLARGGPYGYTF; DNA: TGTGCCAGCAGCTTAGCGCGGGGGGGACCCTATGGCTACACCTTC; size: .; V: TRBV7-9; D: .; length: 15; J: TRBJ1-2
CDR3: CASRLDGIGSGYTF; DNA: TGTGCCAGCAGGTTGGACGGGATAGGCAGTGGCTACACCTTC; size: once; V: TRBV6-5; D: .; length: 14; J: TRBJ1-2
CDR3: CAWTLVGGEQYF; DNA: TGTGCCTGGACTCTAGTCGGTGGCGAGCAGTACTTC; size: .; V: TRBV30; D: .; length: 12; J: TRBJ2-7
CDR3: CSASARLAGVVEQFF; DNA: TGCAGTGCTAGTGCCCGACTAGCGGGAGTGGTTGAGCAGTTCTTC; size: .; V: TRBV20-1; D: TRBD2; length: 15; J: TRBJ2-1
CDR3: CASSLGTGQMQETQYF; DNA: TGTGCCAGCAGCCTCGGAACGGGACAGATGCAAGAGACCCAGTACTTC; size: .; V: TRBV5-6; D: TRBD1; length: 16; J: TRBJ2-5
CDR3: CASSRDTDTQYF; DNA: TGTGCCAGCAGCCGGGACACAGATACGCAGTATTTT; size: .; V: TRBV7-2; D: .; length: 12; J: TRBJ2-3
CDR3: CASSLWYTGGNTEAFF; DNA: TGCGCCAGCAGCTTGTGGTATACAGGGGGTAACACTGAAGCTTTCTTT; size: .; V: TRBV5-1; D: TRBD1; length: 16; J: TRBJ1-1
CDR3: CSAKLRELFF; DNA: TGCAGTGCTAAACTCCGGGAGCTGTTTTTT; size: .; V: TRBV20-1; D: .; length: 10; J: TRBJ2-2
CDR3: CASSLGQGNLGANVLTF; DNA: TGTGCCAGCAGCCTAGGACAGGGGAACCTTGGGGCCAACGTCCTGACTTTC; size: .; V: TRBV2; D: TRBD1; length: 17; J: TRBJ2-6
CDR3: CASSKQGTANEKLFF; DNA: TGTGCCAGCAGTAAACAGGGGACAGCTAATGAAAAACTGTTTTTT; size: .; V: TRBV6-5; D: TRBD1; length: 15; J: TRBJ1-4
CDR3: CASSTYGQPQHF; DNA: TGTGCCAGCAGTACCTACGGTCAGCCCCAGCATTTT; size: once; V: TRBV12-3/TRBV12-4; D: .; length: 12; J: TRBJ1-5
CDR3: CASSVAGTGTGNEQYF; DNA: TGTGCCAGCAGCGTAGCCGGAACAGGGACAGGGAACGAGCAGTACTTC; size: .; V: TRBV7-2; D: TRBD1; length: 16; J: TRBJ2-7
CDR3: CASSRGQHSPLHF; DNA: TGTGCCAGCAGCCGTGGACAGCATTCACCCCTCCACTTT; size: .; V: TRBV7-2; D: .; length: 13; J: TRBJ1-6
CDR3: CASSLGAVSPYNEQFF; DNA: TGTGCCAGCAGCTTGGGTGCGGTCTCCCCCTACAATGAGCAGTTCTTC; size: .; V: TRBV5-4; D: .; length: 16; J: TRBJ2-1
CDR3: CAMADGEWDEQFF; DNA: TGTGCCATGGCAGACGGGGAGTGGGATGAGCAGTTCTTC; size: .; V: TRBV10-3; D: .; length: 13; J: TRBJ2-1
CDR3: CASSSRTGTYEQYF; DNA: TGTGCCAGTAGTAGCCGGACAGGGACCTACGAGCAGTACTTC; size: .; V: TRBV19; D: TRBD1; length: 14; J: TRBJ2-7
CDR3: CAWSGLTVVRCNQPQHF; DNA: TGTGCCTGGAGTGGACTGACAGTTGTACGTTGCAATCAGCCCCAGCATTTT; size: .; V: TRBV30; D: .; length: 17; J: TRBJ1-5
CDR3: CASSPAGPGVLRGYTF; DNA: TGTGCCAGCAGTCCGGCCGGGCCAGGGGTACTACGGGGCTACACCTTC; size: .; V: TRBV5-4; D: .; length: 16; J: TRBJ1-2
CDR3: CASSPPSGTGAEETQYF; DNA: TGCGCCAGCAGCCCTCCTTCCGGGACAGGGGCGGAAGAGACCCAGTACTTC; size: few; V: TRBV5-1; D: TRBD1; length: 17; J: TRBJ2-5
CDR3: CASSRQGQSRYNEQFF; DNA: TGTGCCAGTAGTAGGCAAGGACAGAGCCGCTACAATGAGCAGTTCTTC; size: .; V: TRBV19; D: .; length: 16; J: TRBJ2-1
CDR3: CASSETGIGNTIYF; DNA: TGTGCCAGCAGCGAGACAGGGATTGGAAACACCATATATTTT; size: .; V: TRBV7-9; D: TRBD1; length: 14; J: TRBJ1-3
CDR3: CASSLGRDSGNTIYF; DNA: TGTGCCAGCAGTCTAGGACGGGACTCTGGAAACACCATATATTTT; size: .; V: TRBV6-6; D: .; length: 15; J: TRBJ1-3
CDR3: CAGLAGLSTDTQYF; DNA: TGTGCAGGGTTAGCGGGTCTTAGCACAGATACGCAGTATTTT; size: .; V: TRBV6-5; D: TRBD2; length: 14; J: TRBJ2-3
CDR3: CASSPNQGALSPLHF; DNA: TGTGCCAGCAGCCCGAACCAGGGGGCGCTTTCACCCCTCCACTTT; size: .; V: TRBV5-4; D: TRBD1; length: 15; J: TRBJ1-6
CDR3: CASSLGRSQETQYF; DNA: TGTGCCAGCAGCTTAGGCAGGTCACAAGAGACCCAGTACTTC; size: .; V: TRBV7-9; D: .; length: 14; J: TRBJ2-5
CDR3: CASSLGQQETQYF; DNA: TGTGCCAGCAGTTTAGGTCAGCAAGAGACCCAGTACTTC; size: once; V: TRBV28; D: .; length: 13; J: TRBJ2-5
CDR3: CAIADSNYGYTF; DNA: TGTGCCATTGCGGACAGTAACTATGGCTACACCTTC; size: .; V: TRBV10-3; D: .; length: 12; J: TRBJ1-2
CDR3: CASRLQGGGGNTIYF; DNA: TGTGCCAGCAGACTTCAGGGAGGTGGTGGAAACACCATATATTTT; size: .; V: TRBV13; D: .; length: 15; J: TRBJ1-3
CDR3: CASSIDRSYGYTF; DNA: TGTGCCAGTAGTATAGACAGGTCTTATGGCTACACCTTC; size: .; V: TRBV19; D: .; length: 13; J: TRBJ1-2
CDR3: CASRVRETREQYF; DNA: TGTGCCAGCAGGGTGCGCGAAACGCGGGAGCAGTACTTC; size: .; V: TRBV21-1; D: .; length: 13; J: TRBJ2-7
CDR3: CASSFGQGGTYGYTF; DNA: TGCGCCAGCAGCTTTGGACAGGGCGGGACCTATGGCTACACCTTC; size: .; V: TRBV5-1; D: TRBD1; length: 15; J: TRBJ1-2
CDR3: CASSHMGQTRETQYF; DNA: TGTGCCAGCAGCCATATGGGACAGACTCGGGAGACCCAGTACTTC; size: .; V: TRBV14; D: TRBD1; length: 15; J: TRBJ2-5
CDR3: CASCFVGGNSGSAYEQFF; DNA: TGTGCCAGCTGCTTCGTGGGGGGGAATAGCGGGAGTGCGTATGAGCAGTTCTTC; size: .; V: TRBV27; D: TRBD2; length: 18; J: TRBJ2-1
CDR3: CASSHGGNTEAFF; DNA: TGTGCCAGCAGCCACGGGGGGAACACTGAAGCTTTCTTT; size: .; V: TRBV3-1/TRBV3-2; D: .; length: 13; J: TRBJ1-1
CDR3: CASSREGQGSGQFF; DNA: TGCGCCAGCAGCCGGGAGGGACAGGGATCAGGTCAGTTCTTC; size: .; V: TRBV5-1; D: .; length: 14; J: TRBJ2-1
CDR3: CASSPPNSETQYF; DNA: TGTGCCAGCTCACCCCCTAATTCGGAGACCCAGTACTTC; size: few; V: TRBV18; D: .; length: 13; J: TRBJ2-5
CDR3: CASSFAGETQYF; DNA: TGTGCCAGCAGCTTTGCCGGAGAGACCCAGTACTTC; size: .; V: TRBV7-2; D: .; length: 12; J: TRBJ2-5
CDR3: CASSIGGAYGYTF; DNA: TGTGCCAGTAGTATAGGAGGCGCCTATGGCTACACCTTC; size: .; V: TRBV19; D: .; length: 13; J: TRBJ1-2
CDR3: CASSIIQGAGEQYF; DNA: TGTGCCAGCAGCATAATACAGGGGGCAGGGGAGCAGTACTTC; size: once; V: TRBV7-2; D: TRBD1; length: 14; J: TRBJ2-7
CDR3: CASSLNREGDTQYF; DNA: TGTGCCAGCAGCTTGAACAGGGAAGGAGATACGCAGTATTTT; size: .; V: TRBV5-4; D: .; length: 14; J: TRBJ2-3